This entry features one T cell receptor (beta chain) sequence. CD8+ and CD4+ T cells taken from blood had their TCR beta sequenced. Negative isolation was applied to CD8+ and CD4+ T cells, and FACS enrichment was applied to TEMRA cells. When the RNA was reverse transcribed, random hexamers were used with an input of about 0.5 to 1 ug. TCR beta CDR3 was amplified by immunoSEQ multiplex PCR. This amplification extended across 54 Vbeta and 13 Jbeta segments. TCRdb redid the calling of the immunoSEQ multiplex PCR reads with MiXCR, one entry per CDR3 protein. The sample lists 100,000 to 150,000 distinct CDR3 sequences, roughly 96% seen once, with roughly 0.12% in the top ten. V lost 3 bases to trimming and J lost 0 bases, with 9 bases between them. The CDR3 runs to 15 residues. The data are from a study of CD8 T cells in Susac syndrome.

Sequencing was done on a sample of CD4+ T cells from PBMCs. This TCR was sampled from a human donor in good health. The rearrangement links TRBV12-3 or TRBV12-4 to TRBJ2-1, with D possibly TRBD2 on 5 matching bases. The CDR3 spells CASSFSGGSYNEQFF. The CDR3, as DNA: TGTGCCAGCAGTTTTAGTGGAGGCTCCTACAATGAGCAGTTCTTC.